The 32 T cell receptor beta chains below come from one sample, sequenced in a study of long-term antiretroviral therapy in people with HIV. Samples were assayed with immunoSEQ v3.0 at survey level. Measured with immunoSEQ multiplex PCR; TCRdb has only the in-frame clones, and not every one. The repertoire has 25,000 to 40,000 clones, 97% of them found once; the top ten carry approximately 2%. This sample comprised unsorted PBMCs, obtained 7.6 years after starting antiretroviral therapy. These receptors originate from a man aged 30-40 years with HIV.

The V gene is TRBV21-1, the J gene TRBJ2-3; the table's D call TRBD2 went unverified against the DNA. TRBV21-1 is noted as a pseudogene. The CDR3 covers 16 residues. The CDR3 nucleotides are TGTGCCAGCAGCTCTCCCCGGGGGGACTATTTCGATACGCAGTATTTT. This encodes CASSSPRGDYFDTQYF.

The genes are TRBV4-3 and TRBJ1-1, with TRBD1 identical over 9 bases. The V gene end was trimmed by 4 bases and the J gene end by 2 bases; junction bases not matched to a gene: 5. Germline CDR1 LGHNA, CDR2 YSLEER. This CDR3 is 15 amino acids long. CDR3 in amino acids: CASSPTGGGNTEAFF. The CDR3 region has the DNA TGCGCCAGCAGCCCGACAGGGGGGGGAAACACTGAAGCTTTCTTT.

The V and J genes are TRBV18 and TRBJ1-1; TRBD1 aligns across 7 bases. The CDR3 is made up of 13 amino acids. The V segment lost 5 bases and the J segment 3 bases; nucleotides outside the gene matches: 3. Germline V gene data show CDR1 as KGHSH and CDR2 as LQKENI. The CDR3 reads CASSSGGDTEAFF. In DNA form, the CDR3 reads TGTGCCAGCTCATCAGGGGGTGACACTGAAGCTTTCTTT.

The chain has TRBV9 and TRBJ2-1; a possible D gene is TRBD1 (6 bases). CDR1 and CDR2 (germline): SGDLS, YYNGEE. V was pared by 4 bases and J by 6 bases, with 17 bases between. This CDR3 region has 15 residues. As DNA, the CDR3 is TGTGCCAGCAGCATAAAACGGGACAACCCCAATGAGCAGTTCTTC. Its translation: CASSIKRDNPNEQFF.

Remarks on this clone: Its ends do not fully match the called genes, so a read error is possible. The chain joins TRBV7-7 to TRBJ2-3; D gene ambiguous. The germline V gene has CDR1 SSHAT and CDR2 FNYEAQ (reference sequence). The CDR3 has 14 amino acids. CDR3 region: CASSLNTGTDTQYF. The CDR3 DNA sequence: TGTGCTAGCAGCTTGAACACCGGCACAGATACGCAGTATTTT.

The chain carries TRBV6-5 and TRBJ1-1; TRBD1 matches 7 bases. V gave up 7 bases and J gave up 1 base; unmatched junction bases: 3. The germline gives CDR1 MNHEY, CDR2 SVGAGI. This CDR3 has 13 amino acids. The CDR3 is CASIRGRNTEAFF. The CDR3 DNA follows: TGTGCCAGCATCAGGGGGAGGAACACTGAAGCTTTCTTT.

The chain recombines TRBV28 with TRBJ2-7; TRBD2 is a possible D gene (5 bases). From germline, CDR1 is MDHEN and CDR2 SYDVKM. The V and J ends lost 2 bases and 6 bases respectively, with 14 bases between them. The CDR3 loop spans 14 amino acids. CDR3 loop: CASSLTHSGSEQYF. CDR3 DNA sequence: TGTGCCAGCAGTTTAACTCATTCGGGGAGCGAGCAGTACTTC.

V and J are TRBV27 and TRBJ2-1; 8 nucleotides match TRBD1. Germline CDR1 and CDR2: MNHEY and SMNVEV (reference sequence). J gave up 6 bases and V 6 bases, and 10 bases lay outside the gene matches. CDR3 length: 15 residues. The CDR3 DNA reads as TGTGCCAGCAGCGCCCGACAGGACAGGGTCAATGAGCAGTTCTTC. Amino acids: CASSARQDRVNEQFF.

The genes are TRBV7-3 and TRBJ2-1; 9 bases align to TRBD2. Per the germline V gene, CDR1 is SGHTA and CDR2 is FQGTGA. V trimming: 3 bases; J trimming: 9 bases; junction bases outside the gene matches: 9. The CDR3 length is 15 residues. The CDR3 sequence: CASSFTGLAGSEQFF. CDR3 DNA sequence: TGTGCCAGCAGCTTTACGGGACTAGCTGGGAGTGAGCAGTTCTTC.

This rearrangement joins TRBV11-2 to TRBJ2-5; no firm D call. V was clipped by 2 bases and J by 5 bases, with 12 bases between them. This CDR3 has 14 residues. Germline V gives CDR1 SGHAT, CDR2 FQNNGV. The CDR3 DNA reads as TGTGCCAGCAGCTTACAAAGACGGGTCGAGACCCAGTACTTC. This codes for CASSLQRRVETQYF.

Written as DNA, the CDR3 is TGCGCCAGCAGCTTGGTTTATGGGACAGACTACGAGCAGTACTTC. This codes for CASSLVYGTDYEQYF. The chain uses TRBV5-1 and TRBJ2-7, with 7 bases aligning to TRBD1. CDR1 and CDR2 from the germline V gene are SGHRS and YFSETQ. Trimming removed 0 bases from V and 3 bases from J; junction bases left unmatched: 6. The CDR3 length is 15 residues.

The chain carries TRBV12-5 and TRBJ2-7, with TRBD2 identical over 13 bases. The germline V gene has CDR1 LGHNT and CDR2 FRNRAP. CDR3 length: 14 amino acids. V lost 7 bases and J lost 4; bases outside the gene matches: 4. In nucleotides, the CDR3 is TGTGCTAGTGCCCGACTAGCGGGGGGTTACGAGCAGTACTTC. Translating gives CASARLAGGYEQYF.

The chain couples TRBV2 to TRBJ1-4; 8 bases are shared with TRBD1. Germline V CDR1 and CDR2: SNHLY, FYNNEI. This CDR3 comprises 15 residues. The trim removed 3 bases at V and 7 bases at J, leaving 7 bases unmatched. CDR3 loop: CASSEGDRGVEKLFF. The CDR3 nucleotides read TGTGCCAGCAGTGAGGGTGACAGGGGTGTTGAAAAACTGTTTTTT.

This clone was counted a single time. The chain joins TRBV9 to TRBJ2-2; D uncertain. CDR3 length: 15 residues. Germline loops: CDR1 SGDLS, CDR2 YYNGEE. V was pared by 1 base and J by 2 bases, with 9 bases between. CDR3 amino acids: CASSVFAGNTGELFF. CDR3 sequence (DNA): TGTGCCAGCAGCGTATTTGCAGGAAACACCGGGGAGCTGTTTTTT.

The chain recombines TRBV5-5 with TRBJ1-6; D possibly corresponds to TRBD1 (5 bases). From germline, CDR1 is SGHKS and CDR2 YYEKEE (reference sequence). Deletions cut 4 bases from V and 10 bases from J, with 18 bases between. The CDR3 spans 15 residues. The chain's CDR3 is CASSPEVGLKSPLHF. Written as DNA, the CDR3 is TGTGCCAGCAGCCCCGAAGTGGGACTTAAGTCACCCCTCCACTTT.

V gene TRBV7-9 combines with J gene TRBJ2-7; 14 bases match TRBD2. The germline CDR1 and CDR2 sequences are SEHNR and FQNEAQ (reference sequence). With V trimmed by 4 bases and J by 2 bases, 4 bases remained unmatched. The CDR3 is 16 amino acids. In DNA form, the CDR3 reads TGTGCCAGCAGCTCTCGGACTAGCGGGGGGACCTACGAGCAGTACTTC. It yields the protein CASSSRTSGGTYEQYF.

CDR3 in DNA: TGTGCCAGCAGCGTGGACAGGGATCAGCCCCAGCATTTT. Its protein is CASSVDRDQPQHF. The V and J genes are TRBV7-6 and TRBJ1-5; 8 bases align to TRBD1. The CDR3 spans 13 residues. Per germline, CDR1 SGHVS and CDR2 FNYEAQ. J lost 5 bases, V lost 5 bases, and 2 bases had no gene match.

In nucleotides, the CDR3 is TGTGCCAGCAGCTTAGGATCGTGGGGCTCTGGGGCCAACGTCCTGACTTTC. It encodes CASSLGSWGSGANVLTF. The chain links TRBV5-4 to TRBJ2-6; the D is unclear. CDR1 and CDR2 from the germline V gene are SGHNT and YYREEE (reference sequence). The CDR3 consists of 17 residues. V was clipped by 2 bases and J by 0 bases, with 12 bases between them.

V and J are TRBV6-5 and TRBJ1-1; possible D gene TRBD1, 6 bases. This CDR3 has 14 residues. Trimming cost V 0 bases and J 5 bases, with 10 bases left between them. CDR1 and CDR2 from the germline V gene are MNHEY and SVGAGI. The CDR3 loop reads CASSYSTGKTEAFF. The DNA for the CDR3 is TGTGCCAGCAGTTACTCGACAGGAAAGACTGAAGCTTTCTTT.

The chain uses TRBV11-3 and TRBJ1-2; D ambiguous. Germline V gene data show CDR1 as SGHNT and CDR2 as YENEEA. CDR3 length: 13 amino acids. V shed 0 bases and J shed 4 bases, with 6 bases lying between them. CDR3 coding DNA: TGTGCCAGCAGCTTAGACAGCCCCTATGGCTACACCTTC. This gives the protein CASSLDSPYGYTF.

This clone was counted between two and nine times. This rearrangement joins TRBV7-9 to TRBJ1-1, with D unclear. CDR3 size: 13 residues. The V end was cut by 1 base, the J end by 4 bases, with 7 bases between. CDR1 is SEHNR and CDR2 is FQNEAQ in the germline V gene (reference sequence). The CDR3 coding sequence is TGTGCCAGCAGCTTAGGAGGTAGCACTGAAGCTTTCTTT. It yields the protein CASSLGGSTEAFF. Filled out from reference TRBV7-9 and TRBJ1-1, the complete variable domain reads DTGVSQNPRHKITKRGQNVTFRCDPISEHNRLYWYRQTLGQGPEFLTYFQNEAQLEKSRLLSDRFSAERPKGSFSTLEIQRTEQGDSAMYLCASSLGGSTEAFFGQGTRLTVV.

This chain links TRBV2 with TRBJ2-5; 7 nucleotides line up with TRBD2. CDR3 length: 14 amino acids. Germline lookup yields CDR1 SNHLY and CDR2 FYNNEI. V lost 7 bases and J lost 5; bases outside the gene matches: 10. In DNA, the CDR3 is TGTGCCAGCATAGGGCTAGCGCGGGGGGAGACCCAGTACTTC. Translated: CASIGLARGETQYF.

The chain employs TRBV4-1 and TRBJ2-2, with unresolved D. V shed 0 bases and J shed 4 bases, with 6 bases lying between them. Per germline, CDR1 MGHRA and CDR2 YSYEKL. The CDR3 has 14 amino acids. The CDR3: CASSQEGSTGELFF. The CDR3 nucleotides read TGCGCCAGCAGCCAAGAGGGCAGCACCGGGGAGCTGTTTTTT.

The chain uses TRBV4-1 and TRBJ2-4; no clear D gene. Germline V lookup: CDR1 MGHRA, CDR2 YSYEKL. V lost 3 bases and J lost 8, with 14 bases in between. The CDR3 is 14 residues long. The CDR3 sequence is CASSQSLLGDIQYF. CDR3 DNA: TGCGCCAGCAGCCAGAGCCTTCTTGGGGACATTCAGTACTTC.

V is TRBV5-1 and J is TRBJ2-5; no clear D gene. CDR1 and CDR2 from the germline V gene are SGHRS and YFSETQ. The germline V and J ends were trimmed by 3 bases and 0 bases, with 9 bases remaining between them. The CDR3 has 14 amino acids. The CDR3 reads CASSSDDNQETQYF. The CDR3 DNA is TGCGCCAGCAGCTCCGACGACAACCAAGAGACCCAGTACTTC. Combining the CDR3 with reference TRBV5-1 and TRBJ2-5 gives the whole variable domain KAGVTQTPRYLIKTRGQQVTLSCSPISGHRSVSWYQQTPGQGLQFLFEYFSETQRNKGNFPGRFSGRQFSNSRSEMNVSTLELGDSALYLCASSSDDNQETQYFGPGTRLLVL.

This clone was recorded once. The V gene is TRBV5-1, the J gene TRBJ2-6, with D perhaps TRBD1 (6 bases). CDR3 length: 14 amino acids. Trimming pared 6 bases from V and 0 bases from J, leaving 7 bases between. From germline, CDR1 is SGHRS and CDR2 YFSETQ. As DNA, the CDR3 is TGCGCCAGCAAGGACAGCTCTGGGGCCAACGTCCTGACTTTC. It translates to CASKDSSGANVLTF.

The chain is built from TRBV28 and TRBJ2-7; a possible D gene is TRBD2 (5 bases). Germline lookup yields CDR1 MDHEN and CDR2 SYDVKM. The ends were cut back, 8 bases at V and 0 bases at J, with 17 bases in the middle. CDR3 length: 15 residues. CDR3: CASSQPAGSSYEQYF. CDR3 DNA sequence: TGTGCCAGCTCCCAACCCGCGGGCAGCTCCTACGAGCAGTACTTC.

The chain uses TRBV5-8 and TRBJ2-2, with 9 bases identical to TRBD1. With 5 bases clipped from V and 4 bases from J, the junction kept 18 bases outside the gene matches. Looked up from germline, CDR1 is SGHTS and CDR2 is YDEGEE. This CDR3 spans 19 amino acids. The CDR3 is CASRPTDYSGTGITGELFF. Here the CDR3 DNA reads TGTGCCAGCAGGCCCACGGATTATAGTGGGACAGGGATCACCGGGGAGCTGTTTTTT.

The CDR3 nucleotides are TGTGCCAGCAGCCGGCAGGGCGGCGATGAGCAGTTCTTC. Its translation: CASSRQGGDEQFF. The V call is TRBV6-1, the J call TRBJ2-1; D perhaps matches TRBD1 (5 bases). Per the germline V gene, CDR1 is MNHNS and CDR2 is SASEGT. Trimming cost V 6 bases and J 8 bases, with 14 bases left between them. CDR3 length: 13 residues.

Here the CDR3 reads CASSLSEGTEAFF. The CDR3 nucleotides read TGTGCCAGCAGCTTATCCGAGGGCACTGAAGCTTTCTTT. The chain links TRBV7-6 to TRBJ1-1; D unresolved. Germline V CDR1 and CDR2: SGHVS, FNYEAQ. V was cut by 2 bases and J by 4 bases, with 8 bases left in between. The CDR3 is made up of 13 amino acids.

This chain connects TRBV29-1 to TRBJ1-4; D might be TRBD1 (5 bases). Germline loops: CDR1 SQVTM, CDR2 ANQGSEA. CDR3 length equals 12 residues. The V end was cut by 4 bases, the J end by 7 bases, with 10 bases between. The CDR3 is CSVGGGGEKLFF. The CDR3 DNA reads as TGCAGCGTTGGGGGGGGTGGTGAAAAACTGTTTTTT.

J is TRBJ1-6 and V is TRBV19, with TRBD1 matching 7 bases. Germline CDR1 LNHDA, CDR2 SQIVND (reference sequence). This CDR3 has 14 amino acids. V trimming: 5 bases; J trimming: 7 bases; junction bases outside the gene matches: 5. As DNA, the CDR3 is TGTGCCAGTAGTGAGGGGGCGCGAAATTCACCCCTCCACTTT. It encodes CASSEGARNSPLHF.